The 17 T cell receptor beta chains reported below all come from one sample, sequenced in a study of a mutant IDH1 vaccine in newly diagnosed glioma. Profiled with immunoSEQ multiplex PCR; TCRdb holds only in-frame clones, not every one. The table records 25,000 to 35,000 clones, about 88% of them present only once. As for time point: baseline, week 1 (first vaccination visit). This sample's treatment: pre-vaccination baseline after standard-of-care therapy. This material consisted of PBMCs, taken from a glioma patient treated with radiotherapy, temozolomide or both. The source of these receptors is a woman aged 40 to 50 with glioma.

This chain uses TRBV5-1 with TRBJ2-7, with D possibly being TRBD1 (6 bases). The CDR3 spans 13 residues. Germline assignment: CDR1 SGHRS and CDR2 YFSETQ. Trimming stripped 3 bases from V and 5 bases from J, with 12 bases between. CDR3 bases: TGCGCCAGCAGCTCACAGGGCTTCGACGAGCAGTACTTC. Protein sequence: CASSSQGFDEQYF. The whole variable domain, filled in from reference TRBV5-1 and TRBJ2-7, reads KAGVTQTPRYLIKTRGQQVTLSCSPISGHRSVSWYQQTPGQGLQFLFEYFSETQRNKGNFPGRFSGRQFSNSRSEMNVSTLELGDSALYLCASSSQGFDEQYFGPGTRLTVT.

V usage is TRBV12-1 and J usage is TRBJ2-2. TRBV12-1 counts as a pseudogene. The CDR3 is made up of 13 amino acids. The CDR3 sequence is CASTPTHTGELFF. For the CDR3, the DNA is TGTGCCAGCACCCCAACCCACACCGGGGAGCTGTTTTTT.

The CDR3 region is CASSFGGSSYNEQFF. The CDR3 nucleotides read TGTGCCAGCAGCTTTGGTGGCAGCTCCTACAATGAGCAGTTCTTC. The chain recombines TRBV5-5 with TRBJ2-1, with D hard to call. Germline lookup yields CDR1 SGHKS and CDR2 YYEKEE (reference sequence). This CDR3 spans 15 amino acids. The V and J ends lost 2 bases and 0 bases respectively, with 9 bases between them.

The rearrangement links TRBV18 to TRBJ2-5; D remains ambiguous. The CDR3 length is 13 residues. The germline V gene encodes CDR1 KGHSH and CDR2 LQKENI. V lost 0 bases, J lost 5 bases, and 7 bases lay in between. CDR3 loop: CASSPPGLETQYF. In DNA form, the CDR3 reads TGTGCCAGCTCACCACCGGGTTTGGAGACCCAGTACTTC.

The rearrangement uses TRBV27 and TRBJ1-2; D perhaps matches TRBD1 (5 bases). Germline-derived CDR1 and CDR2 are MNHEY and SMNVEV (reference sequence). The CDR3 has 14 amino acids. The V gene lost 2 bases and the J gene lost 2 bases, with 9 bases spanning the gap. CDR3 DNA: TGTGCCAGCAGTTTAGGGGCAGGGAACTATGGCTACACCTTC. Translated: CASSLGAGNYGYTF.

The CDR3 reads CASSPRGPGTGELFF. As DNA, the CDR3 is TGTGCCAGCAGCCCGAGGGGGCCGGGTACCGGGGAGCTGTTTTTT. The V and J genes are TRBV6-6 and TRBJ2-2; 7 nucleotides line up with TRBD1. CDR1 is MNHNY and CDR2 is SVGAGI in the germline V gene (reference sequence). Trimming removed 6 bases from V and 5 bases from J; junction bases left unmatched: 9. The CDR3 consists of 15 residues.

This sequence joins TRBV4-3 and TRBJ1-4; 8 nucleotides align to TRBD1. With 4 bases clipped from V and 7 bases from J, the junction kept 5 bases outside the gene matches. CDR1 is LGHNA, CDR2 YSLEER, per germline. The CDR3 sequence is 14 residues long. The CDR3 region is CASSPQGAREKLFF. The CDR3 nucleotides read TGCGCCAGCAGCCCCCAGGGGGCGCGTGAAAAACTGTTTTTT.

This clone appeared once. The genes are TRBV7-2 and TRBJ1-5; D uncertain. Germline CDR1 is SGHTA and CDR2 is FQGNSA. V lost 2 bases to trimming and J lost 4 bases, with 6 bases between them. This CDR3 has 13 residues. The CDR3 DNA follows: TGTGCCAGCAGCTTAAGGTTGAATCAGCCCCAGCATTTT. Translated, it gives CASSLRLNQPQHF.

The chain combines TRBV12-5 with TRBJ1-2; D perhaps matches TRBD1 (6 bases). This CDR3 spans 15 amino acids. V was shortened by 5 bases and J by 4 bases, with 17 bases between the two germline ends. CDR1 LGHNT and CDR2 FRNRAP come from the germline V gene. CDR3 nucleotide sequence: TGTGCTAGTGGTCCAACGGGACACCTTATCTATGGCTACACCTTC. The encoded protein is CASGPTGHLIYGYTF. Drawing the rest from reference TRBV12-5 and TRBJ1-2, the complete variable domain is DARVTQTPRHKVTEMGQEVTMRCQPILGHNTVFWYRQTMMQGLELLAYFRNRAPLDDSGMPKDRFSAEMPDATLATLKIQPSEPRDSAVYFCASGPTGHLIYGYTFGSGTRLTVV.

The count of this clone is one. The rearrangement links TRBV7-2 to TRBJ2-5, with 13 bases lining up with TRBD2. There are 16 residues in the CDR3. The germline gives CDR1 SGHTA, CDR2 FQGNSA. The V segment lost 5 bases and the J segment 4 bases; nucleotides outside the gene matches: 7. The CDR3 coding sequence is TGTGCCAGCAGCGTCACTAGCGGGGGGGCCAGAGAGACCCAGTACTTC. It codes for CASSVTSGGARETQYF.

DNA of the CDR3: TGTGCCAGCACCCTCGAGGGGCGGGGAAGGTCTGGAAACACCATATATTTT. It specifies CASTLEGRGRSGNTIYF. This chain joins TRBV7-2 and TRBJ1-3, with D possibly being TRBD1 (5 bases). V gave up 7 bases and J gave up 1 base, with 20 bases separating them. The CDR3 covers 17 residues. CDR1 and CDR2 from the germline V gene are SGHTA and FQGNSA.

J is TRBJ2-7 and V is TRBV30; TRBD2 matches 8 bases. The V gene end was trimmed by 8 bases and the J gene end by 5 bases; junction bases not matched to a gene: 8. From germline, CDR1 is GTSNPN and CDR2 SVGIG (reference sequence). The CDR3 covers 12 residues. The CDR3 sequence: CALGRESDEQYF. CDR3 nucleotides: TGTGCCCTCGGGAGGGAGTCTGACGAGCAGTACTTC. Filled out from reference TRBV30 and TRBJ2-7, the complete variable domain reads SQTIHQWPATLVQPVGSPLSLECTVEGTSNPNLYWYRQAAGRGLQLLFYSVGIGQISSEVPQNLSASRPQDRQFILSSKKLLLSDSGFYLCALGRESDEQYFGPGTRLTVT.

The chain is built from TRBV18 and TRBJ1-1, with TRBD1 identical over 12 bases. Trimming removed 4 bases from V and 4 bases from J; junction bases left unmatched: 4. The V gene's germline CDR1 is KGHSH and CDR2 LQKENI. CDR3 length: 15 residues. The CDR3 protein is CASSRVGQGATEAFF. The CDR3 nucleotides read TGTGCCAGCTCACGAGTGGGACAGGGGGCCACTGAAGCTTTCTTT.

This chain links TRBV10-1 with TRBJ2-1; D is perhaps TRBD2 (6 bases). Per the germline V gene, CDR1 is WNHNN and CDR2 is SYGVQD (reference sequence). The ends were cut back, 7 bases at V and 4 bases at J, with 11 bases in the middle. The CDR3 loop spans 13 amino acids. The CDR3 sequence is CASNGGSYNEQFF. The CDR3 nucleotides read TGCGCCAGCAACGGGGGATCTTACAATGAGCAGTTCTTC.

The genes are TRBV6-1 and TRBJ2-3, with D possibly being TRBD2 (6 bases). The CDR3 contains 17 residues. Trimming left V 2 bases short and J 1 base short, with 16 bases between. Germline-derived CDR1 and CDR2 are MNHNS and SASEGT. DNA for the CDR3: TGTGCCAGCAGTGAATCGGGACTTATTAGCGGCACAGATACGCAGTATTTT. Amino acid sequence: CASSESGLISGTDTQYF.

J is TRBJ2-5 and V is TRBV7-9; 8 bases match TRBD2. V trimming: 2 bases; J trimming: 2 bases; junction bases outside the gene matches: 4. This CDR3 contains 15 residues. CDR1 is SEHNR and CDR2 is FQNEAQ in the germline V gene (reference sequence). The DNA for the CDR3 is TGTGCCAGCAGCTTAAACTCGGGGGGGCAAGAGACCCAGTACTTC. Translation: CASSLNSGGQETQYF.

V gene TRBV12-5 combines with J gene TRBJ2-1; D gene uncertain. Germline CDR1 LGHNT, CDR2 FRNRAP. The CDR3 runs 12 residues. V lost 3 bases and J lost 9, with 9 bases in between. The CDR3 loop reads CASGFTEGEQFF. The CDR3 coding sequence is TGTGCTAGTGGTTTTACCGAAGGTGAGCAGTTCTTC.